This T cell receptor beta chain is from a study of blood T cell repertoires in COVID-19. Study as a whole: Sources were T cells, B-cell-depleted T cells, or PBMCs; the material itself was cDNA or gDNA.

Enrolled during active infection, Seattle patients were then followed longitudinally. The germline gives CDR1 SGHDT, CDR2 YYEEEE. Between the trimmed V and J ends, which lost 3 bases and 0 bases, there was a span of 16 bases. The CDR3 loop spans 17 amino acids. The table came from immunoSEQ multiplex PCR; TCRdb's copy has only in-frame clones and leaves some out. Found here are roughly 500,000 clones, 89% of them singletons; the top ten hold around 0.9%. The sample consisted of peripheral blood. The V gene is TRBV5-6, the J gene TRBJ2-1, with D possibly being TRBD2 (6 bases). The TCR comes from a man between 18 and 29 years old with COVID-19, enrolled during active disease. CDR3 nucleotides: TGTGCCAGCAGCTCTACGGTAGCGGTTACCTCCTACAATGAGCAGTTCTTC. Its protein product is CASSSTVAVTSYNEQFF.